The sequence of this TCR beta chain was determined in a study of tumor-infiltrating lymphocytes in primary liver carcinoma. Across the study: The five patients, who were men and women, ranged in age from 30 to 69 years.

Notes on this clonotype: At one end, the junction sequence differs from germline, possibly due to a read error.

DNA and RNA were both co-extracted from about 20-30 mg of bulk tissue that had not been sorted. Chronic HBV infection was present in the patients, who were treatment-naive. The CDR3 sequence is 11 residues long. Germline loops: CDR1 SGHAT, CDR2 FQDESV (reference sequence). Synthesis of TCR beta cDNA was carried out from 500 ng total RNA with a constant-region primer. A slightly modified ARM-PCR protocol with three nested multiplex PCR rounds produced these TCR beta libraries. A C-beta reverse primer and TRBV1-TRBV30 forward primers served in each of the first two PCR rounds, at 9 to 11 cycles apiece. In TCRdb, the multiplex PCR reads were re-called with MiXCR into one record per CDR3 protein. The sample lists roughly 36,000 distinct CDR3 sequences, about 75% occurring once.

The sequence was obtained from a man aged 35-49 years with primary liver carcinoma and hepatitis B virus infection. The chain uses TRBV11-1 and TRBJ2-7; D uncertain. The sequenced sample was tumor-adjacent normal liver tissue. CDR3 protein: CDSSLGYEQYF. The CDR3 DNA reads as TGTGACAGCAGCTTAGGTTACGAGCAGTACTTC.